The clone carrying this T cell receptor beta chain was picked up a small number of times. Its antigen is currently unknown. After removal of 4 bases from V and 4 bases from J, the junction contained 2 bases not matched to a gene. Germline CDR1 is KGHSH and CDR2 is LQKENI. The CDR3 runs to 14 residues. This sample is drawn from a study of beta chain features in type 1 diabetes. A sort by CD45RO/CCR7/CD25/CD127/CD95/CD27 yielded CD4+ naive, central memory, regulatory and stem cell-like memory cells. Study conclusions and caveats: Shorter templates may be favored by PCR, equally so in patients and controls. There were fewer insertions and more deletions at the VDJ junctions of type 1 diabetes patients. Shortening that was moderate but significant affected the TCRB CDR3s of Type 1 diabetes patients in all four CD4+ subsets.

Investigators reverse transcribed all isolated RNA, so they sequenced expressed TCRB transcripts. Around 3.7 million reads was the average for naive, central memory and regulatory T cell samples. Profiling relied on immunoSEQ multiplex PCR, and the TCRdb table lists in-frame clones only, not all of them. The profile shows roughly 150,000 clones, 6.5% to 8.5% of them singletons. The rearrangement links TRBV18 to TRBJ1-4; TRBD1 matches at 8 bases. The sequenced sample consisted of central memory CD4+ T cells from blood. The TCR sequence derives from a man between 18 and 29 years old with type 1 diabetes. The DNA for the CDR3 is TGTGCCAGCTCACGGGGACAGGATAATGAAAAACTGTTTTTT. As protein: CASSRGQDNEKLFF.